This is a list of T cell receptor beta chains from one sample in a study of cytomegalovirus exposure and HLA in healthy donors. Profiled with immunoSEQ multiplex PCR; TCRdb holds only in-frame clones, not every one. The sample yields about 72,000 clones, 70% to 80% seen once. Sequences were obtained from PBMCs. Receptor source: a man aged 40-49 years in good health and CMV-seronegative. The CDR3 runs from the conserved cysteine through the conserved F or W. D genes are given only for firm matches. Clone size, where shown, is once, few, many, or a class for clones that have expanded.

cdr3_length | j_call | d_call | clone_size | v_call | cdr3_aa | cdr3_nt
12 | TRBJ2-7 | TRBD2 | . | TRBV7-9 | CSSSLGGNEQYF | TGTTCCAGCAGCTTGGGAGGGAACGAGCAGTACTTC
14 | TRBJ2-5 | . | few | TRBV4-3 | CASSSLAGLETQYF | TGCGCCAGCAGCTCTCTGGCAGGGCTGGAGACCCAGTACTTC
13 | TRBJ1-1 | . | . | TRBV7-6 | CASSLPTDTEAFF | TGTGCCAGCAGCTTACCGACAGACACTGAAGCTTTCTTT
16 | TRBJ1-5 | . | . | TRBV9 | CASSPAGDASNQPQHF | TGTGCCAGCAGCCCCGCGGGGGATGCTAGCAATCAGCCCCAGCATTTT
15 | TRBJ1-2 | . | once | TRBV5-4 | CASRKGGGDEYGYTF | TGTGCCAGCAGGAAGGGGGGGGGTGACGAATATGGCTACACCTTC
13 | TRBJ1-1 | . | . | TRBV6-6 | CASRTGWGTEAFF | TGTGCCAGCAGAACAGGATGGGGCACTGAAGCTTTCTTT
15 | TRBJ2-7 | TRBD1 | . | TRBV4-1 | CASSLPGTGGSEQYF | TGCGCCAGCAGCCTTCCCGGGACAGGGGGAAGCGAGCAGTACTTC
18 | TRBJ2-3 | TRBD2 | few | TRBV9 | CASSPRGAGDLRTDTQYF | TGTGCCAGCAGCCCGCGAGGAGCGGGGGACCTCCGCACAGATACGCAGTATTTT
14 | TRBJ2-7 | TRBD1 | . | TRBV5-1 | CASSPGQAEGEQYF | TGCGCCAGCAGCCCGGGACAGGCCGAGGGGGAGCAGTACTTC
11 | TRBJ1-2 | . | . | TRBV23-1 | CASSQSPVCTF | TGCGCCAGCAGTCAATCCCCGGTGTGCACCTTC
14 | TRBJ1-1 | . | . | TRBV11-3 | CASSLGAANTEAFF | TGTGCCAGCAGCTTAGGAGCTGCGAACACTGAAGCTTTCTTT
15 | TRBJ1-1 | . | few | TRBV29-1 | CNGRRLGTGPTEAFF | TGCAATGGGAGGAGATTGGGGACCGGTCCAACTGAAGCTTTCTTT
16 | TRBJ1-2 | . | . | TRBV4-3 | CASSQDLGGYGYGYTF | TGCGCCAGCAGCCAAGATCTTGGGGGGTACGGCTATGGCTACACCTTC
16 | TRBJ1-6 | . | . | TRBV28 | CASIHGPTGYNSPLHF | TGTGCCAGCATTCACGGGCCGACAGGATATAATTCACCCCTCCACTTT
14 | TRBJ1-2 | TRBD1 | . | TRBV18 | CASSPPRDSYGYTF | TGTGCCAGCTCACCACCCCGGGACAGCTATGGCTACACCTTC
16 | TRBJ2-7 | TRBD2 | . | TRBV7-9 | CASRPTLAGGLGEQYF | TGTGCCAGCAGGCCGACATTAGCGGGGGGCCTGGGGGAGCAGTACTTC
14 | TRBJ2-7 | . | once | TRBV7-9 | CASSRTGRGYEQYF | TGTGCCAGCAGCCGGACAGGGAGGGGTTACGAGCAGTACTTC
16 | TRBJ2-4 | . | . | TRBV7-9 | CASSDRPLAAKNIQYF | TGTGCCAGCAGCGACCGGCCATTAGCAGCCAAAAACATTCAGTACTTC
17 | TRBJ1-3 | . | once | TRBV5-1 | CASSPHLQTYSGNTIYF | TGCGCCAGCAGCCCACATTTACAGACATACTCTGGAAACACCATATATTTT
17 | TRBJ1-1 | . | . | TRBV7-9 | CASSLEETTERNTEAFF | TGTGCCAGCAGCTTAGAGGAGACGACAGAGAGGAACACTGAAGCTTTCTTT
15 | TRBJ1-5 | TRBD1 | once | TRBV7-2 | CASSPRQGSNQPQHF | TGTGCCAGCAGCCCCCGACAGGGGAGCAATCAGCCCCAGCATTTT
16 | TRBJ2-7 | TRBD2 | once | TRBV6-6 | CASSKRLAGASYEQYF | TGTGCCAGCAGTAAACGACTAGCGGGGGCCTCCTACGAGCAGTACTTC
14 | TRBJ2-3 | . | . | TRBV6-5 | CASSYWRDTDTQYF | TGTGCCAGCAGTTACTGGCGGGACACAGATACGCAGTATTTT
15 | TRBJ1-2 | TRBD1 | . | TRBV4-1 | CASSQARDRGGGYTF | TGCGCCAGCAGCCAAGCCCGGGACAGGGGTGGTGGCTACACCTTC
12 | TRBJ1-2 | TRBD1 | . | TRBV19 | CASSRDSYGYTF | TGTGCCAGTAGCCGGGACAGCTATGGCTACACCTTC
15 | TRBJ1-1 | . | . | TRBV5-1 | CASSLDSGFNTEAFF | TGCGCCAGCAGCTTGGATTCCGGGTTTAACACTGAAGCTTTCTTT
18 | TRBJ1-2 | TRBD1 | . | TRBV7-9 | CASSRPRGTGGFEDGYTF | TGTGCCAGCAGCCGCCCGAGAGGGACAGGGGGCTTTGAAGATGGCTACACCTTC
14 | TRBJ1-2 | TRBD1 | . | TRBV28 | CASTPTGFNYGYTF | TGTGCCAGCACCCCGACAGGGTTTAATTATGGCTACACCTTC
13 | TRBJ1-2 | TRBD1 | . | TRBV14 | CASSRDRSYGYTF | TGTGCCAGCAGCCGGGACAGGAGCTATGGCTACACCTTC
15 | TRBJ2-7 | TRBD2 | . | TRBV27 | CASSLLASGGYEQYF | TGTGCCAGCAGTTTACTCGCTAGCGGGGGGTACGAGCAGTACTTC
16 | TRBJ2-5 | . | . | TRBV5-1 | CASSLAVVRDSETQYF | TGCGCCAGCAGCTTGGCCGTCGTCAGGGACTCCGAGACCCAGTACTTC
15 | TRBJ1-2 | . | . | TRBV7-9 | CASSFSGSGTYGYTF | TGTGCCAGCAGCTTCAGTGGGAGCGGAACATATGGCTACACCTTC
16 | TRBJ1-1 | TRBD1 | . | TRBV28 | CASQGGTVRMNTEAFF | TGTGCCAGCCAAGGGGGGACAGTCCGCATGAACACTGAAGCTTTCTTT
11 | TRBJ2-1 | . | . | TRBV19 | CASEAGNEQFF | TGTGCCAGTGAGGCTGGCAATGAGCAGTTCTTC
13 | TRBJ1-2 | . | . | TRBV6-5 | CASSYRLGTGYTF | TGTGCCAGCAGTTACAGATTGGGCACGGGCTACACCTTC
15 | TRBJ2-7 | . | . | TRBV25-1 | CASSNPGVSSYEQYF | TGTGCCAGCAGCAATCCAGGCGTAAGCTCCTACGAGCAGTACTTC
16 | TRBJ2-5 | TRBD2 | . | TRBV4-2 | CASSLRLAGGQETQYF | TGTGCCAGCAGCCTACGGCTAGCGGGGGGCCAAGAGACCCAGTACTTC
15 | TRBJ2-6 | . | few | TRBV4-1 | CASSPLSSGANVLTF | TGCGCCAGCAGCCCTCTGAGCTCTGGGGCCAACGTCCTGACTTTC
16 | TRBJ1-4 | . | . | TRBV5-1 | CASSLDLSGAGEKLFF | TGCGCCAGCAGCTTGGACTTATCAGGGGCTGGTGAAAAACTGTTTTTT
15 | TRBJ1-6 | . | . | TRBV6-6 | CASSFYQGKNSPLHF | TGTGCCAGCAGTTTTTATCAGGGCAAGAATTCACCCCTCCACTTT
15 | TRBJ1-2 | TRBD1 | once | TRBV6-5 | CASSSWDSPNYGYTF | TGTGCCAGCAGTTCCTGGGACAGTCCTAACTATGGCTACACCTTC
17 | TRBJ2-7 | TRBD1 | . | TRBV6-1 | CASSGRSGGAETYEQYF | TGTGCCAGCAGTGGACGTTCAGGGGGCGCAGAGACCTACGAGCAGTACTTC
12 | TRBJ2-7 | . | . | TRBV6-6 | CASTLAGYEQYF | TGTGCCAGCACCCTCGCGGGCTACGAGCAGTACTTC
13 | TRBJ2-4 | TRBD1 | few | TRBV30 | CAWSTQGRHIQYF | TGTGCCTGGAGTACACAGGGGCGGCACATTCAGTACTTC
14 | TRBJ1-5 | . | few | TRBV2 | CASSEMDSTQPQHF | TGTGCCAGCAGTGAAATGGACAGCACTCAGCCCCAGCATTTT
14 | TRBJ2-5 | TRBD1 | once | TRBV30 | CAWTLRQGIGTQYF | TGTGCCTGGACCCTGAGACAGGGGATCGGGACCCAGTACTTC
15 | TRBJ1-1 | . | . | TRBV5-1 | CASSLGPTVNTEAFF | TGCGCCAGCAGCTTGGGTCCCACAGTGAACACTGAAGCTTTCTTT
13 | TRBJ1-1 | . | few | TRBV7-3 | CASSLAGNTEAFF | TGTGCCAGCAGCTTAGCAGGTAACACTGAAGCTTTCTTT
15 | TRBJ1-1 | TRBD1 | . | TRBV7-2 | CASSSRRTGNTEAFF | TGTGCCAGCAGCTCAAGGAGGACAGGGAACACTGAAGCTTTCTTT
16 | TRBJ2-5 | TRBD1 | . | TRBV5-1 | CASSLEGTDRQETQYF | TGCGCCAGCAGCTTGGAAGGGACAGATAGGCAAGAGACCCAGTACTTC
15 | TRBJ2-7 | . | few | TRBV30 | CAWSPGVFSSYEQYF | TGTGCCTGGAGCCCCGGAGTTTTTTCCTCCTACGAGCAGTACTTC
13 | TRBJ2-4 | . | once | TRBV5-8 | CASSLWSENIQYF | TGTGCCAGCAGCTTGTGGTCAGAAAACATTCAGTACTTC
11 | TRBJ2-1 | . | . | TRBV5-6 | CASSAGLEQFF | TGTGCCAGCAGCGCGGGACTTGAGCAGTTCTTC
16 | TRBJ1-6 | . | . | TRBV4-3 | CASSQDRQASNSPLHF | TGCGCCAGCAGCCAAGATAGGCAGGCTTCGAATTCACCCCTCCACTTT
14 | TRBJ1-2 | . | . | TRBV6-5 | CASSYSGGWRGYTF | TGTGCCAGCAGTTACTCAGGGGGATGGAGAGGCTACACCTTC